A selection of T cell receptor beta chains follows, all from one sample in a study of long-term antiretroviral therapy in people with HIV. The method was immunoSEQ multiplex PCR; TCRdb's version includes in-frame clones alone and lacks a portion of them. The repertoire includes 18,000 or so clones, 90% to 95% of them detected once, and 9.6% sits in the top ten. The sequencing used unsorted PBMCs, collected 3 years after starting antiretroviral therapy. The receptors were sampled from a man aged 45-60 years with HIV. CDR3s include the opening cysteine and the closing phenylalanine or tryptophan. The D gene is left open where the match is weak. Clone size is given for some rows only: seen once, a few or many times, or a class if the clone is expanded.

CDR3: CASSPQGGYEQYF
DNA: TGTGCCAGCTCCCCACAGGGAGGCTACGAGCAGTACTTC
J: TRBJ2-7
size: -
D: -
V: TRBV18

CDR3: CASAWGSGGYSTDTQYF
DNA: TGTGCCAGCGCCTGGGGTAGCGGGGGGTATAGCACAGATACGCAGTATTTT
J: TRBJ2-3
size: -
D: TRBD2
V: TRBV7-8

CDR3: CASSQGRQYNQPQHF
DNA: TGCGCCAGCAGCCAAGGGAGACAGTACAATCAGCCCCAGCATTTT
J: TRBJ1-5
size: -
D: -
V: TRBV4-3

CDR3: CAWTIGTAENEQYF
DNA: TGTGCCTGGACAATCGGGACAGCCGAGAACGAGCAGTACTTC
J: TRBJ2-7
size: -
D: TRBD1
V: TRBV30

CDR3: CASSLGDANEQYF
DNA: TGTGCCAGCTCTCTAGGCGACGCAAACGAGCAGTACTTC
J: TRBJ2-7
size: -
D: -
V: TRBV25-1

CDR3: CASSLPLLGGIDTQYF
DNA: TGCGCCAGCAGCTTGCCTCTCTTGGGGGGCATAGATACGCAGTATTTT
J: TRBJ2-3
size: -
D: -
V: TRBV5-1

CDR3: CASSAGNSYNEQFF
DNA: TGCGCCAGCAGCGCGGGGAACTCCTACAATGAGCAGTTCTTC
J: TRBJ2-1
size: -
D: -
V: TRBV5-1

CDR3: CASSSYTGMNTEAFF
DNA: TGTGCCAGCAGTTCATATACAGGGATGAACACTGAAGCTTTCTTT
J: TRBJ1-1
size: -
D: -
V: TRBV27

CDR3: CASSQLAGDLAKNIQYF
DNA: TGTGCCAGCAGCCAGTTAGCGGGGGATCTAGCCAAAAACATTCAGTACTTC
J: TRBJ2-4
size: -
D: TRBD2
V: TRBV4-2

CDR3: CSGSGTPWDTEAFF
DNA: TGCAGCGGATCCGGGACCCCCTGGGACACTGAAGCTTTCTTT
J: TRBJ1-1
size: -
D: -
V: TRBV29-1

CDR3: CASNRQRYTEAFF
DNA: TGTGCCAGCAACAGACAGAGATACACTGAAGCTTTCTTT
J: TRBJ1-1
size: -
D: -
V: TRBV6-1

CDR3: CASREYAEAFF
DNA: TGTGCCAGCAGGGAATACGCTGAAGCTTTCTTT
J: TRBJ1-1
size: -
D: -
V: TRBV7-2

CDR3: CASSGTGGYEQYF
DNA: TGTGCCAGCAGCGGGACAGGGGGCTACGAGCAGTACTTC
J: TRBJ2-7
size: once
D: TRBD1
V: TRBV7-2

CDR3: CASSQVGGRDYGYTF
DNA: TGCGCCAGCAGCCAAGTAGGTGGCAGGGACTATGGCTACACCTTC
J: TRBJ1-2
size: -
D: -
V: TRBV4-3

CDR3: CASSLEVITEAFF
DNA: TGTGCCAGCAGCTTGGAGGTTATCACTGAAGCTTTCTTT
J: TRBJ1-1
size: -
D: -
V: TRBV5-4

CDR3: CASSQQGYDTGELFF
DNA: TGCGCCAGCAGCCAGCAGGGGTATGACACCGGGGAGCTGTTTTTT
J: TRBJ2-2
size: -
D: -
V: TRBV5-1

CDR3: CVSSVSTGISYEQYF
DNA: TGTGTCAGCAGCGTATCCACAGGGATTTCCTACGAGCAGTACTTC
J: TRBJ2-7
size: -
D: -
V: TRBV9

CDR3: CASSQSSGTQYF
DNA: TGTGCCAGCAGCCAATCTAGCGGGACGCAGTATTTT
J: TRBJ2-3
size: -
D: TRBD2
V: TRBV14

CDR3: CASIVGREWPYEQYF
DNA: TGTGCCAGCATTGTCGGGAGGGAGTGGCCCTACGAGCAGTACTTC
J: TRBJ2-7
size: -
D: TRBD2
V: TRBV6-6

CDR3: CAISESKEGLAKNIQYF
DNA: TGTGCCATCAGTGAGTCTAAGGAGGGACTAGCCAAAAACATTCAGTACTTC
J: TRBJ2-4
size: -
D: -
V: TRBV10-3

CDR3: CASSYVNRGNTEAFF
DNA: TGTGCCAGCAGTTACGTGAACAGGGGAAACACTGAAGCTTTCTTT
J: TRBJ1-1
size: few
D: TRBD1
V: TRBV6-5

CDR3: CASSPLVGDTQYF
DNA: TGTGCCAGCAGCCCGCTTGTCGGGGATACGCAGTATTTT
J: TRBJ2-3
size: -
D: -
V: TRBV9

CDR3: CASRQGHEQYF
DNA: TGTGCCAGCAGGCAGGGCCACGAGCAGTACTTC
J: TRBJ2-7
size: -
D: -
V: TRBV6-1

CDR3: CAGNRALSYEQYF
DNA: TGTGCGGGGAACAGGGCCCTCTCCTACGAGCAGTACTTC
J: TRBJ2-7
size: -
D: -
V: TRBV30

CDR3: CASRGTGQYF
DNA: TGTGCCAGCAGAGGGACAGGCCAGTACTTC
J: TRBJ2-7
size: -
D: TRBD1
V: TRBV6-1